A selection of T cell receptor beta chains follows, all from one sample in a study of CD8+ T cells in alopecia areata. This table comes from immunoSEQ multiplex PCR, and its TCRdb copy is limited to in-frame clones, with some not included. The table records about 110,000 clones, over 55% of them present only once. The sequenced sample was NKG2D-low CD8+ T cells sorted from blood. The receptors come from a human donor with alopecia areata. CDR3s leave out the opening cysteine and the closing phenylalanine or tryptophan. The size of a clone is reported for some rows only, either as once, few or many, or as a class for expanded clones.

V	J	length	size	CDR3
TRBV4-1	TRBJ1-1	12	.	ASSLNDRGPEAF
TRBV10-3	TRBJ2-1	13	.	AIRRAGESYNEQF
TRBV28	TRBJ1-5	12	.	ASITTAGNQPQH
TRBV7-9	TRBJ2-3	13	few	ASSLDLAGEDTQY
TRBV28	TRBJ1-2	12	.	ASSFSGGYYGYT
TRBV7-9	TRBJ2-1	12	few	ASSLGGSYNEQF
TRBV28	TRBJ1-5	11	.	ASSSTENQPQH
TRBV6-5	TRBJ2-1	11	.	ASSSAGLNEQF
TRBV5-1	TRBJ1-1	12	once	ASSLAFGGTEAF
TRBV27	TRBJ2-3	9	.	ASTVGDTQY
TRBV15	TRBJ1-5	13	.	ATSSGQGGNQPQH
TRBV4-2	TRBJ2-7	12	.	ASSHWRESGEQY
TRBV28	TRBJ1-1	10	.	ASNRLTTEAF
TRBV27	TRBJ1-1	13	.	ASSPRDRGVTEAF
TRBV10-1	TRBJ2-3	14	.	ASSECLAGDEDTQY
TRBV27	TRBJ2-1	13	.	ASTHRTAARHEQF
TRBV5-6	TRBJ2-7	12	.	ASSFGSGSYEQY
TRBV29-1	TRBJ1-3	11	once	SVLSSSGNTIY
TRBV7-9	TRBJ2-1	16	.	ASSPRLLYESSYNEQF
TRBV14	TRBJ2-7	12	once	ASSQGSRVYKQY
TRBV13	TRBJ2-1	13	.	ASSSSGQGYNEQF
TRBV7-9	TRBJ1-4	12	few	ASSYPGPERELF
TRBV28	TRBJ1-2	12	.	ATTSNRGQGGYT
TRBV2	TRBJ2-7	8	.	ASKSYEQY
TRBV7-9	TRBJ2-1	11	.	ASSGPGVNEQF
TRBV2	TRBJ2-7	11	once	ARVGEYTYEQY
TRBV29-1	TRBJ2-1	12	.	SACLNGGGNEQF
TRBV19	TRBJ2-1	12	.	ASSIRDDYNEQF
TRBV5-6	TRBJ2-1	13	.	ASSLGPNAYNEQF
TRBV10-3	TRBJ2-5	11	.	AATGSGIETQY